One sample yielded the 27 T cell receptor beta chains listed below, sequenced in a study of blood T cell repertoires in COVID-19. Assay: immunoSEQ multiplex PCR; the TCRdb copy retains only in-frame clones and omits some. The sample carries some 340,000 clones, about 85% recorded once. Source material: peripheral blood. The receptors here all came from a woman aged 18-35 years with acute or convalescent COVID-19.

This clone was observed once. In the same sample, other DNA sequences code for this CDR3. This chain connects TRBV9 to TRBJ1-6; D is uncertain. Germline V gene data show CDR1 as SGDLS and CDR2 as YYNGEE. Trimming took off 0 bases at V and 5 bases at J, with 3 bases between the two ends. The CDR3 is made up of 13 amino acids. CDR3 residues: CASSVVNNSPLHF. The CDR3 bases are TGTGCCAGCAGCGTAGTCAATAATTCACCCCTCCACTTT.

The V call is TRBV19, the J call TRBJ1-1; D might be TRBD1 (6 bases). The V gene's germline CDR1 is LNHDA and CDR2 SQIVND (reference sequence). The ends were cut back, 7 bases at V and 8 bases at J, with 14 bases in the middle. CDR3 length equals 12 residues. The CDR3 DNA reads as TGTGCCAGTATCACCCAGGGGATCGAAGCTTTCTTT. Protein product: CASITQGIEAFF.

The gene calls are TRBV9 and TRBJ1-3, with D uncertain. From germline, CDR1 is SGDLS and CDR2 YYNGEE. This CDR3 has 17 residues. V lost 0 bases and J 0 bases, leaving 13 bases between the germline ends. The CDR3 DNA reads TGTGCCAGCAGCGTAGCTATAGAAGCCTCCTCTGGAAACACCATATATTTT. It codes for CASSVAIEASSGNTIYF.

This clone was recorded only once. The V gene is TRBV4-2, the J gene TRBJ1-6, with a weak D call TRBD1 (6 bases). V gave up 1 base and J gave up 0 bases, with 13 bases separating them. This CDR3 is built from 18 residues. Germline loops: CDR1 LGHNA, CDR2 YNFKEQ. The CDR3 spells CASSQVRTESSYNSPLHF. As DNA, the CDR3 is TGTGCCAGCAGCCAAGTTAGGACAGAAAGCTCCTATAATTCACCCCTCCACTTT.

This clone was recorded a few times. V usage is TRBV30 and J usage is TRBJ1-2; TRBD1 matches 8 bases. This CDR3 contains 15 residues. Germline CDR1 reads GTSNPN; CDR2 reads SVGIG (reference sequence). Trimming took 3 bases from V and 4 from J; bases not matched to a gene: 10. The CDR3 bases are TGTGCCTGGAGCCGACAGGTTCAGGGGGCCTATGGCTACACCTTC. The encoded protein is CAWSRQVQGAYGYTF.

J is TRBJ1-2 and V is TRBV29-1; a possible D gene is TRBD1 (5 bases). CDR1 is SQVTM, CDR2 ANQGSEA, per germline. V was shortened by 5 bases and J by 6 bases, with 13 bases between the two germline ends. The CDR3 is 12 amino acids. DNA of the CDR3: TGCAGCGTTCCGGGCAGGGATCATGGCTACACCTTC. It yields the protein CSVPGRDHGYTF.

J is TRBJ1-1 and V is TRBV5-1, with D perhaps matching TRBD1 (5 bases). Between the trimmed V and J ends, which lost 4 bases and 3 bases, there was a span of 13 bases. Germline V gene data show CDR1 as SGHRS and CDR2 as YFSETQ. CDR3 length: 14 residues. Here the CDR3 reads CASSPQDLYTEAFF. The CDR3 nucleotides read TGCGCCAGCAGCCCACAGGACCTTTACACTGAAGCTTTCTTT.

The chain recombines TRBV5-6 with TRBJ2-1, with D possibly being TRBD2 (6 bases). V lost 2 bases and J 0 bases, leaving 6 bases between the germline ends. Germline CDR1 and CDR2: SGHDT and YYEEEE. The CDR3 contains 14 residues. The CDR3 region is CASSFGSSYNEQFF. The CDR3 DNA follows: TGTGCCAGCAGCTTCGGGAGCTCCTACAATGAGCAGTTCTTC. The full variable domain, its missing parts supplied by reference TRBV5-6 and TRBJ2-1, is DAGVTQSPTHLIKTRGQQVTLRCSPKSGHDTVSWYQQALGQGPQFIFQYYEEEERQRGNFPDRFSGHQFPNYSSELNVNALLLGDSALYLCASSFGSSYNEQFFGPGTRLTVL.

The gene calls are TRBV24-1 and TRBJ2-1; D is unclear. The germline V gene encodes CDR1 KGHDR and CDR2 SFDVKD. CDR3 length equals 11 residues. The V and J ends lost 5 bases and 5 bases respectively, with 3 bases between them. The CDR3 region has the DNA TGTGCCACCAGTGCTAACAATGAGCAGTTCTTC. Encoded protein: CATSANNEQFF.

The chain has TRBV19 and TRBJ2-3; possible D gene TRBD2, 6 bases. From germline, CDR1 is LNHDA and CDR2 SQIVND (reference sequence). The CDR3 runs 13 residues. Trimming removed 4 bases at V and 5 bases at J, with 10 bases between. The CDR3 DNA follows: TGTGCCAGTAGTACGGGGGAGGTAGATACGCAGTATTTT. This gives the protein CASSTGEVDTQYF.

This chain links TRBV2 with TRBJ2-1; D unclear. The germline V gene encodes CDR1 SNHLY and CDR2 FYNNEI. The V end lost 5 bases, the J end lost 12 bases, and 8 bases lay between the germline ends. The CDR3 sequence is 10 residues long. The CDR3 here is CASSLSPQFF. CDR3 bases: TGTGCCAGCAGTCTATCACCGCAGTTCTTC.

The chain is built from TRBV4-1 and TRBJ1-1; D is unclear. V was clipped by 1 base and J by 7 bases, with 7 bases between them. CDR3 size: 12 residues. Looked up from germline, CDR1 is MGHRA and CDR2 is YSYEKL. In DNA, the CDR3 is TGCGCCAGCAGCCAAGTCGGAGGTGAAGCTTTCTTT. Translated: CASSQVGGEAFF.

CDR3 sequence reads: CASRQPGQGAGYTF. The CDR3 nucleotides are TGTGCCAGTAGGCAACCGGGACAGGGCGCTGGCTACACCTTC. The chain carries TRBV19 and TRBJ1-2; TRBD1 matches 9 bases. The CDR3 sequence is 14 residues long. Germline trimming cut 6 bases from V and 7 bases from J; bases unmatched to any gene: 9. Germline loops: CDR1 LNHDA, CDR2 SQIVND (reference sequence).

The chain uses TRBV6-4 and TRBJ1-6, with a tentative D call TRBD1 (5 bases). The CDR3 covers 14 residues. Germline CDR1 MRHNA, CDR2 SNTAGT. V shed 4 bases and J shed 9 bases, with 13 bases lying between them. Written as DNA, the CDR3 is TGTGCCAGCAGTGCGGACGGCGGGGGTTCACCCCTCCACTTT. This sequence encodes CASSADGGGSPLHF.

The chain combines TRBV27 with TRBJ1-4, with D possibly being TRBD1 (6 bases). The CDR3 covers 14 residues. The germline V gene encodes CDR1 MNHEY and CDR2 SMNVEV (reference sequence). Trimming took 6 bases from V and 5 from J, leaving 13 bases between them. CDR3 coding DNA: TGTGCCAGCAGATCGGACAGCGAGAATGAAAAACTGTTTTTT. This sequence encodes CASRSDSENEKLFF.

J is TRBJ1-2 and V is TRBV7-2; D perhaps matches TRBD1 (5 bases). This CDR3 region has 13 residues. Trimming shortened V by 4 bases and J by 5 bases, and 11 bases separated the two germline ends. Germline V gene sequence: CDR1 SGHTA, CDR2 FQGNSA. Here the CDR3 DNA reads TGTGCCAGCAGCTATACCAGGGAATATGGCTACACCTTC. Its translation is CASSYTREYGYTF.

CDR3 region: CASSLGGQGNEQFF. The CDR3 coding sequence is TGTGCCAGCAGCTTAGGGGGGCAAGGCAATGAGCAGTTCTTC. This chain uses TRBV11-3 with TRBJ2-1, with D perhaps TRBD1 (6 bases). The CDR3 is made up of 14 amino acids. Germline assignment: CDR1 SGHNT and CDR2 YENEEA. V lost 1 base and J lost 6, with 10 bases in between. The full variable domain, with the rest looked up from reference TRBV11-3 and TRBJ2-1, is EAGVVQSPRYKIIEKKQPVAFWCNPISGHNTLYWYLQNLGQGPELLIRYENEEAVDDSQLPKDRFSAERLKGVDSTLKIQPAELGDSAVYLCASSLGGQGNEQFFGPGTRLTVL.

V is TRBV5-1 and J is TRBJ1-2; 7 bases line up with TRBD1. Unmatched junction bases numbered 12, after V lost 0 bases and J lost 4 bases. The germline CDR1 and CDR2 sequences are SGHRS and YFSETQ. The CDR3 runs to 17 residues. The CDR3 coding sequence is TGCGCCAGCAGCTTGGAGGGTAGCGGGACAGCACCCTATGGCTACACCTTC. This gives the protein CASSLEGSGTAPYGYTF.

CDR3 loop: CASGLFPNVGTATYYSNQPQHF. The CDR3 DNA is TGTGCTAGTGGCCTCTTCCCTAATGTAGGGACAGCGACATATTATAGCAATCAGCCCCAGCATTTT. The V gene is TRBV12-5, the J gene TRBJ1-5, with 7 bases fitting TRBD1. Germline V gene sequence: CDR1 LGHNT, CDR2 FRNRAP. V lost 6 bases and J lost 0; bases outside the gene matches: 26. The CDR3 runs to 22 residues.

This chain joins TRBV5-4 and TRBJ2-7, with 7 bases matching TRBD2. Germline-derived CDR1 and CDR2 are SGHNT and YYREEE (reference sequence). The CDR3 has 12 amino acids. V shed 3 bases and J 5 bases; nucleotides not matched to a gene: 2. Written as DNA, the CDR3 is TGTGCCAGCAGCTGGGGAGGGAACGAGCAGTACTTC. Translation gives CASSWGGNEQYF.

V is TRBV7-8 and J is TRBJ2-6; 9 bases line up with TRBD1. The CDR3 has 16 residues. V trimming: 1 base; J trimming: 4 bases; junction bases outside the gene matches: 2. Germline V CDR1 and CDR2: SGHVS, FQNEAQ. In DNA form, the CDR3 reads TGTGCCAGCAGCTTAGGGACAGGGGTCGGGGCCAACGTCCTGACTTTC. Translation: CASSLGTGVGANVLTF.

The chain joins TRBV5-4 to TRBJ1-3, with TRBD1 matching over 7 bases. This CDR3 comprises 15 residues. V lost 4 bases and J lost 4; bases outside the gene matches: 8. Germline V gene lookup returns CDR1 SGHNT and CDR2 YYREEE (reference sequence). CDR3 sequence (DNA): TGTGCCAGCAGCACCAGACAGGGATGGGGAAACACCATATATTTT. It encodes CASSTRQGWGNTIYF.

The V call is TRBV5-5, the J call TRBJ1-1; tentatively, D is TRBD1 (5 bases). The germline V and J ends were trimmed by 0 bases and 11 bases, with 17 bases remaining between them. This CDR3 spans 14 amino acids. The germline gives CDR1 SGHKS, CDR2 YYEKEE (reference sequence). CDR3 loop: CASSLVTASPEAFF. CDR3 nucleotides: TGTGCCAGCAGCTTGGTGACAGCAAGCCCCGAGGCTTTCTTT.

This chain connects TRBV15 to TRBJ1-4; 10 bases line up with TRBD1. Germline CDR1 reads LNHNV; CDR2 reads YYDKDF (reference sequence). The CDR3 totals 17 residues. Unmatched junction bases numbered 9, after V lost 0 bases and J lost 8 bases. CDR3 in amino acids: CATSRDQGTGAYEKLFF. CDR3 DNA sequence: TGTGCCACCAGCAGAGATCAGGGGACAGGGGCATACGAAAAACTGTTTTTT.

The chain joins TRBV2 to TRBJ1-6, with D perhaps TRBD1 (5 bases). This CDR3 is built from 14 residues. V lost 7 bases to trimming and J lost 11 bases, with 18 bases between them. Germline lookup yields CDR1 SNHLY and CDR2 FYNNEI. CDR3 sequence (DNA): TGTGCCAGCACCCAAAGCCCAGGGAGGACACCCCTCCACTTT. Protein: CASTQSPGRTPLHF.

The chain carries TRBV7-3 and TRBJ2-7; 7 nucleotides agree with TRBD1. Germline values: CDR1 SGHTA, CDR2 FQGTGA. With V trimmed by 5 bases and J by 7 bases, 11 bases remained unmatched. The CDR3 has 14 amino acids. The CDR3, as DNA: TGTGCCAGCAGCCCGCAGAGGGGGCGCGAGGAGCAGTACTTC. Translated, it gives CASSPQRGREEQYF. Complete variable domain (other parts from reference TRBV7-3 and TRBJ2-7): GAGVSQTPSNKVTEKGKYVELRCDPISGHTALYWYRQSLGQGPEFLIYFQGTGAADDSGLPNDRFFAVRPEGSVSTLKIQRTERGDSAVYLCASSPQRGREEQYFGPGTRLTVT.

This rearrangement joins TRBV28 to TRBJ1-1; no reliable D call. The CDR3 contains 10 residues. Germline assignment: CDR1 MDHEN and CDR2 SYDVKM. V was trimmed by 7 bases and J by 5 bases, leaving 5 bases between them. The CDR3 reads CASTGTEAFF. The CDR3 DNA follows: TGTGCCAGCACCGGGACTGAAGCTTTCTTT.